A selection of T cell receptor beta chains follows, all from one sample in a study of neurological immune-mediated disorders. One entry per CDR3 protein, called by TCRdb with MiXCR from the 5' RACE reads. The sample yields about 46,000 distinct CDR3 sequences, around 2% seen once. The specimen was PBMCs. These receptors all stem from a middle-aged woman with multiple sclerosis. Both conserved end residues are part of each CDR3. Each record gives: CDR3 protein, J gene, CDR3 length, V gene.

cdr3_aa: CATSSLESLNEKLFF
j_call: TRBJ1-4
cdr3_length: 15
v_call: TRBV15

cdr3_aa: CASSLDRPSSYEQYF
j_call: TRBJ2-7
cdr3_length: 15
v_call: TRBV5-1

cdr3_aa: CSVTGAGAEAFF
j_call: TRBJ1-1
cdr3_length: 12
v_call: TRBV20-1

cdr3_aa: CASSLAGALGGGANVLTF
j_call: TRBJ2-6
cdr3_length: 18
v_call: TRBV5-1

cdr3_aa: CASTGKTSGGASSYNEQFF
j_call: TRBJ2-1
cdr3_length: 19
v_call: TRBV9

cdr3_aa: CASTIQGNEQFF
j_call: TRBJ2-1
cdr3_length: 12
v_call: TRBV12-3/TRBV12-4

cdr3_aa: CATQGRGGSTDTQYF
j_call: TRBJ2-3
cdr3_length: 15
v_call: TRBV10-3

cdr3_aa: CASSSSGTGGNSPLHF
j_call: TRBJ1-6
cdr3_length: 16
v_call: TRBV7-3

cdr3_aa: CASSLVGTGDHEQFF
j_call: TRBJ2-1
cdr3_length: 15
v_call: TRBV5-1

cdr3_aa: CSARGQGFAAQHF
j_call: TRBJ1-5
cdr3_length: 13
v_call: TRBV20-1

cdr3_aa: CASSLGTVIENNEQFF
j_call: TRBJ2-1
cdr3_length: 16
v_call: TRBV5-1

cdr3_aa: CASSLSAGQGDEQYF
j_call: TRBJ2-7
cdr3_length: 15
v_call: TRBV5-1

cdr3_aa: CATSDQRGGAFDEQFF
j_call: TRBJ2-1
cdr3_length: 16
v_call: TRBV24-1

cdr3_aa: CASSLMKGGRYNEQFF
j_call: TRBJ2-1
cdr3_length: 16
v_call: TRBV11-2

cdr3_aa: CSARPGRTNEKLFF
j_call: TRBJ1-4
cdr3_length: 14
v_call: TRBV20-1

cdr3_aa: CASSLGGQGSEAFF
j_call: TRBJ1-1
cdr3_length: 14
v_call: TRBV5-1